These 25 T cell receptor beta chains came from one sample sequenced in a study of molecular identifiers for immune sequencing clone quantification. MiXCR was run by TCRdb on the PCR reads, yielding one entry per CDR3 protein. In the table there are hundreds of thousands of distinct CDR3 sequences, about a fifth of which are singletons. The sample taken for sequencing was naive CD8+ T cells from blood, with Jurkat cell RNA spiked in. Subset here: FACS-sorted CD8+CD4-CCR7+CD45RA+ naive T cells. Receptor source: a human donor in good health. Some libraries in this study had Jurkat cell RNA spiked in.

The sample holds many counts of this clonotype. This chain joins TRBV15 and TRBJ1-5, with TRBD1 as a possible D gene (5 bases). The V end was cut by 0 bases, the J end by 7 bases, with 10 bases between. The germline CDR1 and CDR2 sequences are LNHNV and YYDKDF (reference sequence). The CDR3 covers 14 residues. CDR3 residues: CATSRDRGDQPQHF. CDR3 DNA: TGTGCCACCAGCAGAGATAGAGGGGACCAGCCCCAGCATTTT.

The genes are TRBV20-1 and TRBJ2-7; D is possibly TRBD1 or TRBD2 (5 bases each). CDR3 length: 13 amino acids. Trimming removed 5 bases from V and 0 bases from J, with 11 bases in between. The V gene's germline CDR1 is DFQATT and CDR2 SNEGSKA (reference sequence). The CDR3 coding sequence is TGCAGTGCTCGTCCGAGGGGCTCCTACGAGCAGTACTTC. Encoded protein: CSARPRGSYEQYF.

This clonotype was counted a few times. The chain employs TRBV4-3 and TRBJ1-1, with unresolved D. The CDR3 has 17 amino acids. Germline V gene data show CDR1 as LGHNA and CDR2 as YSLEER. The V gene lost 4 bases and the J gene lost 1 base, with 19 bases spanning the gap. CDR3 sequence reads: CASSRDRAGQTNTEAFF. The DNA of the CDR3 is TGCGCCAGCAGCCGAGATCGTGCCGGGCAGACGAACACTGAAGCTTTCTTT.

This clonotype has a count of ten or more. The chain carries TRBV4-3 and TRBJ2-7, with D unclear. V lost 0 bases and J 2 bases, leaving 14 bases between the germline ends. This CDR3 is built from 16 residues. The germline V gene encodes CDR1 LGHNA and CDR2 YSLEER. As DNA, the CDR3 is TGCGCCAGCAGCCAAGAGTGGGTCAGCCTAACCTACGAGCAGTACTTC. Residues: CASSQEWVSLTYEQYF.

A word on this clonotype: A clone one base away is much larger, so this may be a read error. V gene TRBV23-1 combines with J gene TRBJ1-5; D is possibly TRBD1 (5 bases). TRBV23-1 is assigned to the ORF class and has an uncertain function. The CDR3 contains 15 residues. CDR3 sequence (DNA): TGCGCCAGCAGTCAATCAGACAGTAGCAATCAGCCCCAGCGTTTT. Translation: CASSQSDSSNQPQRF.

As for this clonotype: This may stem from a read error, because a much larger clone lies one nucleotide away. This rearrangement joins TRBV5-3 to TRBJ2-5; the D is unclear. TRBV5-3 is an ORF for which the function is uncertain. This CDR3 is built from 13 residues. The CDR3 sequence: CASSLVVREAQYF. The CDR3 DNA reads as TGTGCCAGCAGCTTGGTGGTCAGAGAGGCCCAGTACTTC.

This clonotype has a count of ten or more. The chain employs TRBV27 and TRBJ1-6, with 8 bases identical to TRBD1. The CDR3 is 16 residues long. With V trimmed by 7 bases and J by 2 bases, 7 bases remained unmatched. The germline CDR1 and CDR2 sequences are MNHEY and SMNVEV (reference sequence). The CDR3 loop reads CASNTGQGAYNSPLHF. CDR3 sequence (DNA): TGTGCCAGCAATACTGGACAGGGCGCCTATAATTCACCCCTCCACTTT.

This clonotype was counted ten times or more. This chain joins TRBV12-3 or TRBV12-4 and TRBJ1-5; tentatively, D is TRBD1 (5 bases). The CDR3 loop spans 15 amino acids. The V end lost 3 bases, the J end lost 1 base, and 10 bases lay between the germline ends. The CDR3 region is CASSLISGSNQPQHF. The CDR3 nucleotides read TGTGCCAGCAGTTTGATATCAGGGAGCAATCAGCCCCAGCATTTT.

In regard to this clonotype: This may stem from a read error, because a much larger clone lies one nucleotide away. The rearrangement uses TRBV4-1 and TRBJ2-7, with TRBD1 matching 8 bases. Trimming removed 6 bases from V and 7 bases from J; junction bases left unmatched: 17. The germline CDR1 and CDR2 sequences are MGHRA and YSYEKL. The CDR3 consists of 16 residues. CDR3 sequence (DNA): TGCGCCAGCAGGCAAAAGGAGACGGCGACAGGGGATGAGCAGTACTTC. Translated: CASRQKETATGDEQYF.

This clonotype was recorded many times. J is TRBJ1-4 and V is TRBV7-3; D is uncertain. Germline values: CDR1 SGHTA, CDR2 FQGTGA. The CDR3 length is 13 residues. Trimming shortened V by 4 bases and J by 7 bases, and 10 bases separated the two germline ends. CDR3 in amino acids: CASSSSLGEKLFF. The CDR3 coding sequence is TGTGCCAGCAGCTCTTCCTTAGGTGAAAAACTGTTTTTT.

This chain joins TRBV4-1 and TRBJ2-3; TRBD2 matches at 15 bases. The germline V gene has CDR1 MGHRA and CDR2 YSYEKL. Trimming took 3 bases from V and 4 from J; bases not matched to a gene: 5. This CDR3 spans 17 amino acids. In DNA, the CDR3 is TGCGCCAGCAGCCATGGGACTAGCGGGAGGTTATCAGATACGCAGTATTTT. It is translated as CASSHGTSGRLSDTQYF.

This clonotype was counted many times. The gene calls are TRBV28 and TRBJ2-7; possibly TRBD1 for D (6 bases). V lost 3 bases to trimming and J lost 7 bases, with 13 bases between them. CDR3 length: 13 amino acids. Germline values: CDR1 MDHEN, CDR2 SYDVKM. The CDR3 protein is CASSFSRQVEQYF. In DNA, the CDR3 is TGTGCCAGCAGTTTTAGCCGACAGGTAGAGCAGTACTTC.

J is TRBJ2-4 and V is TRBV7-9; 8 nucleotides align to TRBD1. This CDR3 contains 16 residues. The germline V gene encodes CDR1 SEHNR and CDR2 FQNEAQ (reference sequence). Trimming at V came to 5 bases and at J to 2 bases, leaving 8 bases not matched to a gene. Written as DNA, the CDR3 is TGTGCCAGCAGCGATTCAGGGGGCTCGACCAAAAACATTCAGTACTTC. Translation: CASSDSGGSTKNIQYF.

For this clonotype: The germline gene is not matched at one end of the junction; a read error may be the cause. The V gene is TRBV27, the J gene TRBJ2-5; D could derive from TRBD1 or TRBD2 (5 bases each). The CDR3 length is 15 residues. Looked up from germline, CDR1 is MNHEY and CDR2 is SMNVEV (reference sequence). The CDR3 is CASSLKGRTQVTQYF. The CDR3 DNA reads TGTGCCAGCAGTTTAAAGGGACGGACCCAAGTGACCCAGTACTTC.

This clonotype was recorded many times. The chain is built from TRBV19 and TRBJ2-7; D not certain. Germline V lookup: CDR1 LNHDA, CDR2 SQIVND (reference sequence). The CDR3 is 11 amino acids. V lost 5 bases to trimming and J lost 6 bases, with 8 bases between them. The CDR3 DNA is TGTGCCAGTAGTGACGCCCTCGAGCAGTACTTC. Translated: CASSDALEQYF.

This clonotype showed up many times. V and J are TRBV7-9 and TRBJ2-3, with D perhaps TRBD2 (6 bases). The ends were cut back, 5 bases at V and 5 bases at J, with 20 bases in the middle. The CDR3 is 16 residues long. Germline CDR1 reads SEHNR; CDR2 reads FQNEAQ (reference sequence). The CDR3 region has the DNA TGTGCCAGCAGCCCCCCCCTAGCGTTGAGGGGAGATACGCAGTATTTT. It specifies CASSPPLALRGDTQYF. Combining the CDR3 with reference TRBV7-9 and TRBJ2-3 gives the whole variable domain DTGVSQNPRHKITKRGQNVTFRCDPISEHNRLYWYRQTLGQGPEFLTYFQNEAQLEKSRLLSDRFSAERPKGSFSTLEIQRTEQGDSAMYLCASSPPLALRGDTQYFGPGTRLTVL.

This clonotype was counted many times. The chain combines TRBV7-9 with TRBJ2-2, with D possibly being TRBD2 (6 bases). V dropped 2 bases and J dropped 0 bases, with 13 bases sitting between them. Germline assignment: CDR1 SEHNR and CDR2 FQNEAQ (reference sequence). CDR3 length: 17 amino acids. The CDR3 bases are TGTGCCAGCAGCTTAAACAAGGCGGGAACGAACACCGGGGAGCTGTTTTTT. Encoded protein: CASSLNKAGTNTGELFF. Full variable domain (missing parts from reference TRBV7-9 and TRBJ2-2): DTGVSQNPRHKITKRGQNVTFRCDPISEHNRLYWYRQTLGQGPEFLTYFQNEAQLEKSRLLSDRFSAERPKGSFSTLEIQRTEQGDSAMYLCASSLNKAGTNTGELFFGEGSRLTVL.

This clonotype has just a few counts. At one end, the junction sequence differs from germline, possibly due to a read error. The chain's CDR3 is CAGSLGVGGSYEKLFF. The CDR3, as DNA: TGTGCCGGCAGCCTAGGGGTCGGGGGGTCCTACGAAAAACTGTTTTTT. The chain uses TRBV13 and TRBJ1-4, with TRBD1 as a possible D gene (5 bases). Looked up from germline, CDR1 is PRHDT and CDR2 is FYEKMQ (reference sequence). The CDR3 sequence is 16 residues long.

The rearrangement uses TRBV7-8 and TRBJ2-3; 7 positions agree with TRBD2. This CDR3 comprises 16 residues. Germline CDR1 reads SGHVS; CDR2 reads FQNEAQ. V lost 5 bases to trimming and J lost 4 bases; unmatched junction nucleotides: 12. The CDR3 DNA sequence: TGTGCCAGCAGCCCCCGGACCGTGCTAGCGGCAGATACGCAGTATTTT. This codes for CASSPRTVLAADTQYF.

A word on this clonotype: Being one base from a much bigger clone, this may be a read error. This chain joins TRBV23-1 and TRBJ2-7, with a tentative D call TRBD1 (6 bases). TRBV23-1 is identified as an open reading frame with a role that is uncertain. The CDR3 totals 15 residues. This CDR3 is CAGSQLTGLRYEQYF. CDR3 DNA: TGCGCCGGCAGTCAACTAACAGGGCTGCGATACGAGCAGTACTTC.

The V and J genes are TRBV10-3 and TRBJ2-4; the D gene could be TRBD1 or TRBD2 (6 bases each). V lost 10 bases, J lost 0 bases, and 19 bases lay in between. This CDR3 has 16 amino acids. Germline loops: CDR1 ENHRY, CDR2 SYGVKD. CDR3 loop: CANIGGGTLAKNIQYF. CDR3 nucleotide sequence: TGTGCCAACATAGGAGGCGGGACACTAGCCAAAAACATTCAGTACTTC.

This clonotype showed up many times. The genes are TRBV6-5 and TRBJ2-3, with D maybe TRBD2 (7 bases). CDR1 is MNHEY and CDR2 is SVGAGI in the germline V gene. The CDR3 is made up of 14 amino acids. V lost 8 bases and J lost 4, with 16 bases in between. This chain's CDR3 is CASGGAGWPDTQYF. The DNA for the CDR3 is TGTGCCAGCGGGGGGGCAGGGTGGCCAGATACGCAGTATTTT.

A remark on this clonotype: Since a much larger clone is just one base distant, this may be a read error. The V gene is TRBV27, the J gene TRBJ2-7; the match to TRBD2 covers 13 bases. The germline gives CDR1 MNHEY, CDR2 SMNVEV (reference sequence). Unmatched junction bases numbered 9, after V lost 6 bases and J lost 7 bases. The CDR3 is made up of 15 amino acids. CDR3 coding DNA: TGTGCCAGCAGCCCGGGGACTAGCGGGACGCGAGAGCAGTACGTC. Translating gives CASSPGTSGTREQYV.

Details on this clonotype: Just one base apart from a much larger clone, this may be a read error. The gene calls are TRBV9 and TRBJ2-2; weak D call: TRBD2 (6 bases). CDR1 is SGDLS, CDR2 YYNGEE, per germline. The CDR3 is 16 amino acids. In nucleotides, the CDR3 is TGTGCCAGCAGCGTAGAGGAGGGAGTGAGGACCGGGGAGCTGCTTTTT. Translated, it gives CASSVEEGVRTGELLF.

This clonotype was seen at least ten times. The chain carries TRBV29-1 and TRBJ2-7; 8 bases map to TRBD1. The ends lost 3 bases at V and 7 bases at J; junction bases unmatched: 8. CDR3 length: 13 residues. The germline gives CDR1 SQVTM, CDR2 ANQGSEA. CDR3 coding DNA: TGCAGCGTTGATTTTCAGGGGGCAGGTGAGCAGTACTTC. This sequence encodes CSVDFQGAGEQYF.